This T cell receptor beta chain appears in the sequencing data of a study of cytomegalovirus exposure and HLA in healthy donors. PCR amplification relied on 60 Vbeta primers (plus 13 Jbeta primers). Sequencing used immunoSEQ multiplex PCR; TCRdb keeps in-frame clones, though not all of them. Of 110,000 to 150,000 clones in the sample, roughly 77% were seen once. Germline V CDR1 and CDR2: SNHLY, FYNNEI. The CDR3 runs 15 residues. Germline trimming cut 6 bases from V and 0 bases from J; bases unmatched to any gene: 8. Sequenced: PBMCs. The TCR comes from a man aged 30-40 years in good health and CMV-seronegative. The chain employs TRBV2 and TRBJ2-7; 7 bases match TRBD2. CDR3 DNA sequence: TGTGCCAGCAGGAGTAGCACGGGAGGCTCCTACGAGCAGTACTTC. Its translation: CASRSSTGGSYEQYF. Full variable domain (rest looked up from reference TRBV2 and TRBJ2-7): EPEVTQTPSHQVTQMGQEVILRCVPISNHLYFYWYRQILGQKVEFLVSFYNNEISEKSEIFDDQFSVERPDGSNFTLKIRSTKLEDSAMYFCASRSSTGGSYEQYFGPGTRLTVT.